Described below is a single T cell receptor (beta chain) sequence and its context. The CDR3 has 15 amino acids. Trimming shortened V by 1 base and J by 9 bases, and 17 bases separated the two germline ends. Germline loops: CDR1 SGDLS, CDR2 YYNGEE. Survey-level TCR beta sequencing used the immunoSEQ assay. The data were produced by immunoSEQ multiplex PCR, yet TCRdb's version contains in-frame clones alone and is incomplete. This table holds under 90,000 clones, 93% found once. This clonotype was sampled from a man between 35 and 55 years old with rheumatoid arthritis. The sequencing input was PBMCs. The genes are TRBV9 and TRBJ2-1; possibly TRBD2 for D (5 bases). The CDR3 reads CASSVFSALRSEQFF. In nucleotides, the CDR3 is TGTGCCAGCAGCGTATTTAGCGCATTAAGGTCTGAGCAGTTCTTC.